This TCR beta chain was obtained from a study of breast tumors, draining lymph nodes, adjacent tissues. Whole-study findings and limits: Tumor TCR diversity was below lymph nodes but above nontumor tissue. Data only fit, rather than demonstrated, lymph node origin of most tumor T cells. Findings are consistent with lymph node origin and intratumoral expansion of most tumor T cells.

The lymph nodes were axillary draining lymph nodes from breast cancer patients. A remark on this clonotype: Antigen unknown. Its ends do not fully match the called genes, so a read error is possible.

The germline V gene has CDR1 ENHRY and CDR2 SYGVKD. The CDR3 is 12 residues long. A single record per CDR3 protein comes from TCRdb applying MiXCR to the multiplex PCR reads. Here the sample spans 190,000 or so distinct CDR3 sequences, around a third being singletons. The source of this sequence is a female donor with breast cancer. Some clones in this sample may be carry-over from other donors' samples. The rearrangement links TRBV10-3 to TRBJ2-1; 9 bases are shared with TRBD2. Near its end, the DNA agrees better with TRBJ2-7, so the J call may be wrong. The sequenced material came from axillary lymph node tissue. The CDR3: CAISLAGNEQYF. The CDR3 DNA follows: TGCGCCATCAGTCTAGCGGGGAATGAGCAGTACTTC.